Here is one T cell receptor beta chain with its context. Time point given: after neoadjuvant nivolumab, at surgical resection. CDR3 length: 15 amino acids. After removal of 1 base from V and 7 bases from J, the junction contained 2 bases not matched to a gene. The germline gives CDR1 SGHAT, CDR2 FQNNGV. Produced via immunoSEQ multiplex PCR; TCRdb's table is partial and in-frame only. The sample shows about 68,000 clones, around 84% of them seen only once. The entry originates in a study of neoadjuvant anti-PD-1 for oral cavity cancer. Study details: Nivolumab at 3 mg/kg was mostly given biweekly, three to four doses, pre-surgery.

This clonotype originated in a person between 40 and 79 years old with oral cavity squamous cell carcinoma. Here the sequenced sample was PBMCs, taken after nivolumab (anti-PD-1) treatment. This rearrangement joins TRBV11-2 to TRBJ1-4; 11 bases agree with TRBD1. The CDR3 region is CASSLAGQGAEKLFF. CDR3 in DNA: TGTGCCAGCAGCTTAGCTGGACAGGGGGCTGAAAAACTGTTTTTT.